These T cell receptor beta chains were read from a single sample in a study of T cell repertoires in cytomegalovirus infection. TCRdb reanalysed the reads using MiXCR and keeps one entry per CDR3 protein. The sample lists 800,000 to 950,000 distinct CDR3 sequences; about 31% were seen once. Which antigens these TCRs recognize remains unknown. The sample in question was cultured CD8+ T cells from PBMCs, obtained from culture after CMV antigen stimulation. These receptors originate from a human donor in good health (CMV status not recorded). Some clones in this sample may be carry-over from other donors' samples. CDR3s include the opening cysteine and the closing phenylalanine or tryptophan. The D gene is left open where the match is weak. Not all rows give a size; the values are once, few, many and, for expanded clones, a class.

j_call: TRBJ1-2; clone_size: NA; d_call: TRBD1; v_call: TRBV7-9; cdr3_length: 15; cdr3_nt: TGTGCCAGCAGCTGGACAGGGGGCGGTTGGTATGGCTACACCTTC; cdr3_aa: CASSWTGGGWYGYTF
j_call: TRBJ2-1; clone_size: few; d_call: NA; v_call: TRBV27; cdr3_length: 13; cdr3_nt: TGTGCCAGCGGCCCAGGACCCTACAATGAGCAGTTCTTC; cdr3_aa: CASGPGPYNEQFF
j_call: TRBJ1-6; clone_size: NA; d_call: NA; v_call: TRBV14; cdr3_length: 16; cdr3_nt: TGTGCCAGCAGCCGGGGAGGGAGCTCCTATAATTCACCCCTCCACTTT; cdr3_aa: CASSRGGSSYNSPLHF
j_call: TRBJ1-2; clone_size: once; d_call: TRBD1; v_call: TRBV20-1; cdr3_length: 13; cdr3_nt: TGCAGTGCCGTGGACAGGGGGAGGTATGGCTACACCTTC; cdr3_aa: CSAVDRGRYGYTF
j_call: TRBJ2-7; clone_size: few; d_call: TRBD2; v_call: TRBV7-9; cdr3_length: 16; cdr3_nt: TGTGCCAGCAGCGGTCCCGGGGGGGGAAGCTCCTACGAGCAGTACTTC; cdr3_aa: CASSGPGGGSSYEQYF
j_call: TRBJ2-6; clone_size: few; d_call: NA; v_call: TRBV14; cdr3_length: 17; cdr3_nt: TGTGCCAGCAGCCTGCGACAGGTTCCCTCTGGGGCCAACGTCCTGACTTTC; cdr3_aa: CASSLRQVPSGANVLTF
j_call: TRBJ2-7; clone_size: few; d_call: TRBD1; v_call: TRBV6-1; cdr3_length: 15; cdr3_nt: TGTGCCAGCAGTGAAGTGGGACAGACCTTCTACGAGCAGTACTTC; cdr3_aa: CASSEVGQTFYEQYF
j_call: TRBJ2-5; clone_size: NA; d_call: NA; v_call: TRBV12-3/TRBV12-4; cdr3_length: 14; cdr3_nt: TGTGCCAGCAGTTTATCGGCGCCAGTGGTGACCCAGTACTTC; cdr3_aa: CASSLSAPVVTQYF
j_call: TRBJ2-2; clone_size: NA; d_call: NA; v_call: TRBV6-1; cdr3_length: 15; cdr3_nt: TGTGCCAGCAGTGAAGAGATCACGAACACCGGGGAGCTGTTTTTT; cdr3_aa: CASSEEITNTGELFF
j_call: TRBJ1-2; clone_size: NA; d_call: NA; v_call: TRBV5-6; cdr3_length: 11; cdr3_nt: TGTGCCAGCAGCTCTAACAGGGTAGACACCTTC; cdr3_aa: CASSSNRVDTF
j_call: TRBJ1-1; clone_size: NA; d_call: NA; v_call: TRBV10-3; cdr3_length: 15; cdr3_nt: TGTGCCATCAGTGGGGCGGGGGGGCTCAACACTGAAGCTTTCTTT; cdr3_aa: CAISGAGGLNTEAFF
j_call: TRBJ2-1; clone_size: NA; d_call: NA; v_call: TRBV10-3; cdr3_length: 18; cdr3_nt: TGTGCCATCAGTGAAGAAAGGGGGGAAACTACCACACAGAATGAGCAGTTCTTC; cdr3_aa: CAISEERGETTTQNEQFF
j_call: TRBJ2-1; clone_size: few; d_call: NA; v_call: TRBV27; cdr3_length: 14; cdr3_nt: TGTGCCAGCAGTTTCTCACTGGGGGGCGCGGAGCAGTTCTTC; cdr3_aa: CASSFSLGGAEQFF
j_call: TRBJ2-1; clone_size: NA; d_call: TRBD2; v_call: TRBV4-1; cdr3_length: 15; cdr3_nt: TGCGCCAGCAGTGGGTGGGGGGGTGAGTTCGATGAGCAGTTCTTC; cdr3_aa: CASSGWGGEFDEQFF
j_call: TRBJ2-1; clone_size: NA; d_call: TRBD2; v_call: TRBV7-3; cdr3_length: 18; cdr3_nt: TGTGCCAGCAGCTACGGGACTAGCGGGGCCAACTCCTACAATGAGCAGTTCTTC; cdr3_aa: CASSYGTSGANSYNEQFF
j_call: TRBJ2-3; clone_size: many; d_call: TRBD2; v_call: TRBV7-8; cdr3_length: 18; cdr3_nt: TGTGCCAGCAGCTTAGTGGCTAGCGGGGGGGGATCAGGAGATACGCAGTATTTT; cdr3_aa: CASSLVASGGGSGDTQYF
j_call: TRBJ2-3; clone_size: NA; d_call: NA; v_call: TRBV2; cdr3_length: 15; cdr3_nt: TGTGCCAGCAGTGAAGTAGCGGCTAGCACAGATACGCAGTATTTT; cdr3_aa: CASSEVAASTDTQYF
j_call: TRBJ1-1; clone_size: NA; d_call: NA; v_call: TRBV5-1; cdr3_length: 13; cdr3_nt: TGCGCCAGCACCCCATCGGGGCGCACTGAAGCTTTCTTT; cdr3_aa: CASTPSGRTEAFF
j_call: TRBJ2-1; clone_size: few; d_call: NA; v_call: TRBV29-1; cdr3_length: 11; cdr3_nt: TGCAGCGGACAGTCTTACAATGAGCAGTTCTTC; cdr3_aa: CSGQSYNEQFF
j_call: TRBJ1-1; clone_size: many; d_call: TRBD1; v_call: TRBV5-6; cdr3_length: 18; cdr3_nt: TGTGCCAGCAGCCCCCGAGACAGGGGGTTTTTAGGGGACACTGAAGCTTTCTTT; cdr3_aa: CASSPRDRGFLGDTEAFF
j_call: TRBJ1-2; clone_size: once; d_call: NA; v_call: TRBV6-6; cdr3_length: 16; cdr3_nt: TGTGCCAGCAGTGATGGGGGACTTTTAGCTAACTATGACTACACCTTC; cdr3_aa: CASSDGGLLANYDYTF
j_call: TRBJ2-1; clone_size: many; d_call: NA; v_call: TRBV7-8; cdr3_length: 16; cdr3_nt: TGTGCCAGCAGCTTAGTCGCGCGGTTATCCTACAATGAGCAGTTCTTC; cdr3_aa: CASSLVARLSYNEQFF
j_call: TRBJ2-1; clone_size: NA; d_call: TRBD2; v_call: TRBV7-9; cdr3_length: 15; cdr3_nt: TGTGCCAGCAGACCCGGGACTAGCGGGGGTAATGAGCAGTTCTTC; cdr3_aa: CASRPGTSGGNEQFF
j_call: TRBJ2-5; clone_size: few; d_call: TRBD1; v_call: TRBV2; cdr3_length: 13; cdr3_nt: TGTGCCAGCAGCGGACAGGGGCTGAAGACCCAGTACTTC; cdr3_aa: CASSGQGLKTQYF
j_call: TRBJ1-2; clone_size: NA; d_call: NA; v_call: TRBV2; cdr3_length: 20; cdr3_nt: TGTGCCAGCAGTGAAGATCGGGCCGCGGGGACGGTTCTCCGGGGCTATGGCTACACCTTC; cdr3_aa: CASSEDRAAGTVLRGYGYTF
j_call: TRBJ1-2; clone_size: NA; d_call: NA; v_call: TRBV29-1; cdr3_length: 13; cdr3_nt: TGCAGCGTTGAACAGGCCGTTGGCTATGGCTACACCTTC; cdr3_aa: CSVEQAVGYGYTF
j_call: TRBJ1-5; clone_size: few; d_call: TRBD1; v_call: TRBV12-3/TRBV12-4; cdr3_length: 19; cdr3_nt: TGTGCCAGCAGCCCCGGGACAGGGGGTTTCGAATTTAGCAATCAGCCCCAGCATTTT; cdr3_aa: CASSPGTGGFEFSNQPQHF
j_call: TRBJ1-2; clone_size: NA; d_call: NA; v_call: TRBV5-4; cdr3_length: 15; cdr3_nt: TGTGCCAGCAGCGTGGAAGGCCAGGACCCCTATGGCTACACCTTC; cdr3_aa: CASSVEGQDPYGYTF
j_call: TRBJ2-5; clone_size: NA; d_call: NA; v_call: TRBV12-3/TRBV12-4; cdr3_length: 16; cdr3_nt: TGTGCCAGCAGTTCCGCCGGGCAGGGAGCGGTAGAGACCCAGTACTTC; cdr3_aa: CASSSAGQGAVETQYF
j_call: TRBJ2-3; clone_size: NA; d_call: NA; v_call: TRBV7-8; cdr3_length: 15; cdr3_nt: TGTGCCAGCAGCACCGGGACTCTTCGACAATATACGCAGTATTTT; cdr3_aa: CASSTGTLRQYTQYF
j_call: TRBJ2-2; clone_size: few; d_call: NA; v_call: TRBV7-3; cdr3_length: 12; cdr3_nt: TGTGCCAGCGTGTCTAACACCGGGGAGCTGTTTTTT; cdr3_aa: CASVSNTGELFF
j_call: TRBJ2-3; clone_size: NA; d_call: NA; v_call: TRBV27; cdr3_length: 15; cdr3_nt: TGTGCCAGCATGTCCGGGGCCGGAATCACAGATACGCAGTATTTT; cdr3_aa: CASMSGAGITDTQYF
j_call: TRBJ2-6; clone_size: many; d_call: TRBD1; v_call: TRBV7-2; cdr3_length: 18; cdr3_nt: TGTGCCAGCAGCCTGACGGGACAGCGATTCTCTGGGGCCAACGTCCTGACTTTC; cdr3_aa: CASSLTGQRFSGANVLTF
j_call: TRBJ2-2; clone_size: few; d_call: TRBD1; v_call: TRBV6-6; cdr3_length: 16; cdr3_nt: TGTGCCAGCAGTATTTCCGGGACAGGGCGTACCGGGGAGCTGTTTTTT; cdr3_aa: CASSISGTGRTGELFF
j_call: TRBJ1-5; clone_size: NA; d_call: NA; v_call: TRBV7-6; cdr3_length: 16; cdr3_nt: TGTGCCAGCAGCTTATACGGGCCCTACGAGGACCAGCCCCAGCATTTT; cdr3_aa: CASSLYGPYEDQPQHF
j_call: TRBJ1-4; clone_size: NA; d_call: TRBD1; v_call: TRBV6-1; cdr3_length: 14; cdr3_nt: TGTGCCGGAAAAAGGACAGGGAGGGATGAAAAACTGTTTTTT; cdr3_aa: CAGKRTGRDEKLFF
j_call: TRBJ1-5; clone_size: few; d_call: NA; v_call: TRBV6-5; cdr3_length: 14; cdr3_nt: TGTGCCAGCAGTTCCCTAGCATCCAAGGTCGGGGAGCATTTT; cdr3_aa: CASSSLASKVGEHF